This is a list of T cell receptor beta chains from one sample in a study of blood T cells in healthy people across ages. TCRdb passed the 5' RACE reads through MiXCR, listing each CDR3 protein once. The sample contains approximately 690,000 distinct CDR3 sequences, 40% to 50% of which appear only once. Material: blood. These receptors all come from a man older than 75 in good health. Each CDR3 is given with its conserved first and last residue. The order of the fields is J gene, D gene, clone size, V gene, CDR3 DNA, CDR3 protein. D genes are given only for firm matches. Rows may omit the clone size; those that give it use once, few, many or a size class.

J: TRBJ2-5; D: TRBD2; size: few; V: TRBV20-1; DNA: TGCAGTGCTGCAGGACGACTAGCGATGGGGCAGTACTTC; CDR3: CSAAGRLAMGQYF
J: TRBJ2-7; D: TRBD2; size: few; V: TRBV5-6; DNA: TGTGCCAGCAGCTTAGTAAGCGGGAGGGCCTTTGAGCAGTACTTC; CDR3: CASSLVSGRAFEQYF
J: TRBJ2-5; D: .; size: many; V: TRBV7-2; DNA: TGTGCCAGCAGCTTAGGTTACGGGGAGACCCAGTACTTC; CDR3: CASSLGYGETQYF
J: TRBJ1-4; D: .; size: .; V: TRBV4-2; DNA: TGTGCCAGCAGCCAACCTGGGAGTGCAACTAATGAAAAACTGTTTTTT; CDR3: CASSQPGSATNEKLFF
J: TRBJ2-7; D: .; size: .; V: TRBV7-6; DNA: TGTGCCAGCAGCTTACAGGCAGGGAATCCCTACGAGCAGTACTTC; CDR3: CASSLQAGNPYEQYF
J: TRBJ2-1; D: TRBD1; size: .; V: TRBV7-9; DNA: TGTGCCAGCACCGTGACCCTGGAAGCCGGGACAGAAAAAGAGACCCAGTTCTTC; CDR3: CASTVTLEAGTEKETQFF
J: TRBJ1-6; D: TRBD1; size: .; V: TRBV20-1; DNA: TGCAGTGCTAGAGCACGGACAGGAATTAATTCACCCCTCCACTTT; CDR3: CSARARTGINSPLHF
J: TRBJ1-1; D: .; size: .; V: TRBV4-2; DNA: TGTGCCAGCAGCCAAGTGGTGCCTAACACTGAAGCTTTCTTT; CDR3: CASSQVVPNTEAFF
J: TRBJ2-1; D: TRBD2; size: .; V: TRBV27; DNA: TGTGCCAGCAGTTTTGGCGGGGGGATCCCCTACAATGAGCAGTTCTTC; CDR3: CASSFGGGIPYNEQFF
J: TRBJ1-6; D: .; size: .; V: TRBV7-2; DNA: TGTGCCAGCAGCTTTAAAACAGCCAATTCACCCCTCCACTTT; CDR3: CASSFKTANSPLHF
J: TRBJ2-4; D: TRBD1; size: few; V: TRBV18; DNA: TGTGCCAGCTCCCCGACAGGGCTTCTTACCAAAAACATTCAGTACTTC; CDR3: CASSPTGLLTKNIQYF
J: TRBJ1-1; D: TRBD1; size: .; V: TRBV6-6; DNA: TGTGCCAGCAGTTTAGACGGCGACAGGGGGGCTTTCTTT; CDR3: CASSLDGDRGAFF
J: TRBJ1-4; D: TRBD1; size: once; V: TRBV10-3; DNA: TGTGCCACCGCCAGGACAGGGGAAGACTATGAAAAACTGTTTTTT; CDR3: CATARTGEDYEKLFF
J: TRBJ1-1; D: .; size: few; V: TRBV6-2/TRBV6-3; DNA: TGTGCCAGCAGTGCCGGGTGGCATAACACTGAAGCTTTCTTT; CDR3: CASSAGWHNTEAFF
J: TRBJ2-3; D: .; size: .; V: TRBV9; DNA: TGTGCCAGCAGCGTAGCTCCGACTAGGACCACAGATACGCAGTATTTT; CDR3: CASSVAPTRTTDTQYF
J: TRBJ2-3; D: .; size: few; V: TRBV28; DNA: TGTGCCAGCAGTGTACCAGAGAGGTCCGCGCAGTATTTT; CDR3: CASSVPERSAQYF
J: TRBJ2-6; D: .; size: .; V: TRBV30; DNA: TGTGCCTGGAGTCCTTTACAGAACTCTGGGGCCAACGTCCTGACTTTC; CDR3: CAWSPLQNSGANVLTF
J: TRBJ2-3; D: TRBD2; size: .; V: TRBV20-1; DNA: TGCAGTGCTAGACTCCGCCCGACTAGCGGGGGCGCAGATACGCAGTATTTT; CDR3: CSARLRPTSGGADTQYF
J: TRBJ2-1; D: TRBD1; size: .; V: TRBV5-1; DNA: TGCGCCAGCAGCCCCGGGCAGGGGGTAATTCAAGAGACCCAGTTCTTC; CDR3: CASSPGQGVIQETQFF
J: TRBJ2-2; D: .; size: few; V: TRBV27; DNA: TGTGCCAGCAGTTTTCTCAGTGCTGGGGAGCTGTTTTTT; CDR3: CASSFLSAGELFF
J: TRBJ1-2; D: .; size: few; V: TRBV28; DNA: TGTGCCAGCAGTCCCCAGGGGCGGAGCTATGGCTACACCTTC; CDR3: CASSPQGRSYGYTF
J: TRBJ2-1; D: .; size: once; V: TRBV7-3; DNA: TGTGCCAGCAGCTTAATAACTAGCTTGGGCGGGGATGAGCAGTTCTTC; CDR3: CASSLITSLGGDEQFF
J: TRBJ2-7; D: TRBD2; size: .; V: TRBV20-1; DNA: TGCAGTGCGGCCGGGGAGCGGGGTTACAATGAGCAGTACTTC; CDR3: CSAAGERGYNEQYF
J: TRBJ2-7; D: .; size: many; V: TRBV3-1; DNA: TGTGCCAGCAGCCAACCAACAGGGATGGGCGACGAGCAGTACTTC; CDR3: CASSQPTGMGDEQYF
J: TRBJ2-3; D: TRBD1; size: .; V: TRBV5-1; DNA: TGCGCCAGCAGCTCCCGGACAGGAAGAGATACGCAGTATTTT; CDR3: CASSSRTGRDTQYF
J: TRBJ2-6; D: .; size: .; V: TRBV5-1; DNA: TGCGCCAGCAGCTTGGGGGGTAACTCTGGGGCCAACGTCCTGACTTTC; CDR3: CASSLGGNSGANVLTF
J: TRBJ1-2; D: .; size: .; V: TRBV7-2; DNA: TGTGCCAGCAGCCCTCATTCTTCCTATGGCTACACCTTC; CDR3: CASSPHSSYGYTF
J: TRBJ2-7; D: .; size: few; V: TRBV5-1; DNA: TGCGCCAGCAGCTCCTCCCGGGGGAGCTCCTACGAGCAGTACTTC; CDR3: CASSSSRGSSYEQYF
J: TRBJ2-3; D: .; size: few; V: TRBV20-1; DNA: TGCAGTGCCCCTCTGGGGGCAGATACGCAGTATTTT; CDR3: CSAPLGADTQYF
J: TRBJ2-7; D: .; size: .; V: TRBV7-9; DNA: TGTGCCAGCAGCTCGATTGACACTTACAATGAGCAGTACTTC; CDR3: CASSSIDTYNEQYF
J: TRBJ2-7; D: .; size: once; V: TRBV20-1; DNA: TGCAGTGCTAGAGGGGGGGGGGCTAGCGTGGCCTACGAGCAGTACTTC; CDR3: CSARGGGASVAYEQYF
J: TRBJ2-5; D: TRBD1; size: few; V: TRBV6-5; DNA: TGTGCCAGCAGCAGGGACAGGGCGTACCAAGAGACCCAGTACTTC; CDR3: CASSRDRAYQETQYF
J: TRBJ2-2; D: .; size: few; V: TRBV7-9; DNA: TGTGCCAGCAGCCCCGATTCTGTCACCGGGGAGCTGTTTTTT; CDR3: CASSPDSVTGELFF
J: TRBJ2-5; D: .; size: .; V: TRBV20-1; DNA: TGCAGTGCTCACATCCAACAAGAGACCCAGTACTTC; CDR3: CSAHIQQETQYF
J: TRBJ2-7; D: .; size: .; V: TRBV7-2; DNA: TGTGCCAGCAGCGCCATCTACGAGCAGTACTTC; CDR3: CASSAIYEQYF
J: TRBJ2-4; D: .; size: .; V: TRBV20-1; DNA: TGCAGTGCTTACTACAGGGACATTCAGTACTTC; CDR3: CSAYYRDIQYF
J: TRBJ2-1; D: .; size: .; V: TRBV11-2; DNA: TGTGCCAGCAGCCCCCTGCGGGCCGGTATCAGCAACAATGAGCAGTTCTTC; CDR3: CASSPLRAGISNNEQFF
J: TRBJ1-1; D: .; size: .; V: TRBV28; DNA: TGTGCCAGCAGTCATTCACTAATGACAGGAACGGCTGAAGCTTTCTTT; CDR3: CASSHSLMTGTAEAFF
J: TRBJ2-5; D: .; size: many; V: TRBV11-2; DNA: TGTGCCAGCAGCTTCGGGGCACAGGAGTGGGAGACCCAGTACTTC; CDR3: CASSFGAQEWETQYF
J: TRBJ1-5; D: .; size: .; V: TRBV7-2; DNA: TGTGCCAGCAGCTTAGTTGAGAGGGGAGGCAATCAGCCCCAGCATTTT; CDR3: CASSLVERGGNQPQHF
J: TRBJ2-1; D: .; size: .; V: TRBV20-1; DNA: TGCAGTGCTAGAGCCCCCCTTGGAGAGGGATTACGGTACAATGAGCAGTTCTTC; CDR3: CSARAPLGEGLRYNEQFF
J: TRBJ1-2; D: .; size: .; V: TRBV5-1; DNA: TGCGCCAGCAGCTTGGCCCAGGACAGTAACTATGGCTACACCTTC; CDR3: CASSLAQDSNYGYTF
J: TRBJ1-5; D: .; size: .; V: TRBV6-2/TRBV6-3; DNA: TGTGCCAGCAGTTACTCTAGAAGTACAGAAAATAGCAATCAGCCCCAGCATTTT; CDR3: CASSYSRSTENSNQPQHF